The T cell receptor (beta chain) under discussion was sequenced for a study of brain T cells in children with intractable seizures. Time point meaning: blood from clinic visit 5 months post-surgery; TSC patient then seizure free. The data were produced by immunoSEQ multiplex PCR, yet TCRdb's version contains in-frame clones alone and is incomplete. Found here are about 320,000 clones, over 90% of them singletons; the top ten hold roughly 6%. Trimming removed 4 bases from V and 1 base from J; junction bases left unmatched: 12. Looked up from germline, CDR1 is MGHRA and CDR2 is YSYEKL. The CDR3 loop spans 17 amino acids.

This TCR derives from a boy in the first two years of life with tuberous sclerosis and intractable seizures. The chain carries TRBV4-1 and TRBJ2-7; 8 nucleotides agree with TRBD2. Sequenced material: peripheral blood, taken about 5 months after surgery. CDR3 nucleotides: TGCGCCAGCAGCCGAGAACCTGCTAGCGGGCCTTCCTACGAGCAGTACTTC. Protein product: CASSREPASGPSYEQYF.